A selection of T cell receptor beta chains follows, all from one sample in a study of blood T cell repertoires in COVID-19. Method: immunoSEQ multiplex PCR; TCRdb's copy keeps in-frame clones and lacks some. This table holds fewer than 250,000 clones, around four fifths found once. The specimen sequenced was peripheral blood. The receptors come from an older woman with active or convalescent COVID-19. Each CDR3 is given with its conserved first and last residue. A D gene is named only where the DNA matches it firmly. For some rows the clone size is stated as once, few or many, or as a class when expanded; others skip it.

>TRBV10-3|NA|few|TRBJ1-3
CAISDKGVSGNTIYF
TGTGCCATCAGTGATAAAGGGGTCAGTGGAAACACCATATATTTT
>TRBV2|NA|NA|TRBJ2-7
CASSEGALSHEQYF
TGTGCCAGCAGTGAAGGGGCTCTGTCCCACGAGCAGTACTTC
>TRBV11-2|NA|NA|TRBJ1-5
CASSQGQSNQPQHF
TGTGCCAGCAGCCAAGGACAGAGTAATCAGCCCCAGCATTTT
>TRBV20-1|TRBD1|NA|TRBJ2-3
CSASEVGQGIDTQYF
TGCAGTGCTAGTGAGGTGGGACAGGGAATAGATACGCAGTATTTT
>TRBV7-2|NA|NA|TRBJ1-4
CASSSTPSNEKLFF
TGTGCCAGCAGCTCGACACCCTCTAATGAAAAACTGTTTTTT
>TRBV5-4|NA|NA|TRBJ2-1
CASRPDSRLYNEQFF
TGTGCCAGCCGGCCCGACAGTCGGCTATACAATGAGCAGTTCTTC
>TRBV5-1|NA|NA|TRBJ1-1
CASSGGREAFF
TGCGCCAGCAGCGGGGGCAGGGAAGCTTTCTTT
>TRBV5-1|NA|NA|TRBJ2-5
CASSLAGVEETQYF
TGCGCCAGCAGCTTGGCAGGTGTGGAAGAGACCCAGTACTTC
>TRBV11-3|NA|NA|TRBJ2-6
CASSLDKAGANVLTF
TGTGCCAGCAGCTTGGACAAGGCTGGGGCCAACGTCCTGACTTTC
>TRBV10-3|NA|NA|TRBJ1-1
CAIRTVSGEAFF
TGTGCCATCAGGACAGTTAGTGGTGAAGCTTTCTTT
>TRBV2|NA|NA|TRBJ2-7
CASRKDSFHSYEQYF
TGTGCCAGCAGGAAAGACAGTTTCCACTCCTACGAGCAGTACTTC
>TRBV29-1|NA|NA|TRBJ2-4
CSVEEFGRGVQYF
TGCAGCGTTGAAGAGTTCGGCAGGGGGGTGCAGTACTTC
>TRBV7-6|TRBD2|NA|TRBJ2-3
CASSLTSGIDTQYF
TGTGCCAGCAGCTTAACCAGCGGGATTGATACGCAGTATTTT
>TRBV5-4|NA|NA|TRBJ2-3
CASSLDSVSTDTQYF
TGTGCCAGCAGCTTGGATAGCGTTAGCACAGATACGCAGTATTTT
>TRBV7-2|NA|NA|TRBJ1-2
CASSLDTNYGYTF
TGTGCCAGCAGCTTAGACACCAACTATGGCTACACCTTC
>TRBV27|NA|NA|TRBJ2-5
CASSPGRPNVAETQYF
TGTGCCAGCAGTCCAGGGCGGCCGAACGTCGCAGAGACCCAGTACTTC
>TRBV19|TRBD2|NA|TRBJ2-2
CASGLAGAGELFF
TGTGCCAGTGGACTAGCGGGGGCCGGGGAGCTGTTTTTT
>TRBV6-5|TRBD1|NA|TRBJ1-2
CASRRQGANYGYTF
TGTGCCAGCAGAAGACAGGGGGCTAACTATGGCTACACCTTC
>TRBV3-1/TRBV3-2|TRBD1|NA|TRBJ1-2
CASSQDLSRDRLYGYTF
TGTGCCAGCAGCCAAGACTTATCCCGGGACAGATTATATGGCTACACCTTC
>TRBV2|TRBD1|NA|TRBJ1-2
CASSRQGLGYTF
TGTGCCAGCAGCAGACAGGGGCTTGGCTACACCTTC
>TRBV7-2|NA|NA|TRBJ2-2
CASSFAGGTNTGELFF
TGTGCCAGCAGCTTCGCAGGCGGGACGAACACCGGGGAGCTGTTTTTT
>TRBV25-1|NA|NA|TRBJ2-5
CASSRTESQETQYF
TGTGCCAGCAGTAGAACAGAATCCCAAGAGACCCAGTACTTC
>TRBV2|NA|NA|TRBJ1-4
CASSLEGEKLFF
TGTGCCAGCAGCCTCGAGGGTGAAAAACTGTTTTTT
>TRBV7-2|NA|NA|TRBJ2-1
CASSLAPLGDWSEQFF
TGTGCCAGCAGCTTAGCCCCCCTCGGGGATTGGAGTGAGCAGTTCTTC
>TRBV5-8|NA|NA|TRBJ1-6
CASSFDKDHSPLHF
TGTGCCAGCAGCTTTGACAAGGATCATTCACCCCTCCACTTT
>TRBV6-5|NA|NA|TRBJ1-5
CASSSQDQPQHF
TGTGCCAGCAGTTCTCAGGATCAGCCCCAGCATTTT
>TRBV28|NA|NA|TRBJ1-2
CAATTGSPGYTF
TGTGCCGCAACCACAGGGAGTCCTGGCTACACCTTC
>TRBV14|TRBD1|NA|TRBJ1-2
CASSPLGQVNYGYTF
TGTGCCAGCAGCCCCCTTGGACAGGTCAACTATGGCTACACCTTC
>TRBV10-2|NA|NA|TRBJ2-3
CASSVALESGTDTQYF
TGCGCCAGCAGTGTGGCGCTGGAGTCGGGGACAGATACGCAGTATTTT
>TRBV5-1|NA|NA|TRBJ1-2
CASGQPVTIYGYTF
TGCGCCAGCGGACAGCCAGTAACTATTTACGGCTACACCTTC
>TRBV4-2|NA|NA|TRBJ1-3
CASSQAGVGNTIYF
TGTGCCAGCAGCCAAGCAGGGGTCGGAAACACCATATATTTT
>TRBV28|TRBD1|NA|TRBJ1-2
CASRLSTGGNGYTF
TGTGCCAGCAGACTCTCGACAGGGGGCAATGGCTACACCTTC
>TRBV14|TRBD1|NA|TRBJ2-7
CASTPGTGAYEQYF
TGTGCCAGCACCCCCGGGACAGGGGCCTACGAGCAGTACTTC
>TRBV7-9|NA|NA|TRBJ2-3
CASDWAGLTDTQYF
TGTGCCAGCGACTGGGCGGGACTCACAGATACGCAGTATTTT
>TRBV6-5|TRBD1|once|TRBJ1-1
CAGQTGAEAFF
TGTGCCGGACAGACAGGGGCTGAAGCTTTCTTT
>TRBV28|NA|once|TRBJ1-1
CASSVGDTEAFF
TGTGCCAGCAGCGTGGGAGATACTGAAGCTTTCTTT
>TRBV6-2/TRBV6-3|NA|once|TRBJ1-5
CASSYSHYQPQHF
TGTGCCAGCAGTTACTCCCATTATCAGCCCCAGCATTTT
>TRBV28|TRBD1|NA|TRBJ2-7
CASSSPGQSYYEQYF
TGTGCCAGCAGTTCCCCGGGACAGAGCTACTACGAGCAGTACTTC
>TRBV11-3|TRBD1|few|TRBJ1-2
CASSAQTGARGYTF
TGTGCCAGCAGCGCCCAGACAGGGGCACGGGGCTACACCTTC
>TRBV5-1|NA|NA|TRBJ1-6
CASSLDSNSPLHF
TGCGCCAGCAGCTTGGACAGTAATTCACCCCTCCACTTT
>TRBV9|TRBD1|NA|TRBJ2-5
CASSLRTGGLETQYF
TGTGCCAGCAGCCTACGGACAGGGGGCTTGGAGACCCAGTACTTC